Here is one T cell receptor beta chain with its context. Its antigen is undetermined. The CDR3 consists of 15 residues. Per the germline V gene, CDR1 is MNHEY and CDR2 is SMNVEV (reference sequence). J gave up 5 bases and V 0 bases, and 4 bases lay outside the gene matches. This table comes from immunoSEQ multiplex PCR, and its TCRdb copy is limited to in-frame clones, with some not included. The data contain around 71,000 clones, roughly 80% of them singletons. Unstimulated PBMCs were sorted into CD3+CD4+ and CD3+CD8+ populations. The sample belongs to a study of T cell clones after liver transplantation. As for the study in general: Tolerance: complete withdrawal held at least one year, liver enzymes staying within twice normal.

General study findings and limits: In most of the 8 subjects, circulating graft-donor-reactive CD4 TCRbeta sequences fell significantly after transplant.

The gene calls are TRBV27 and TRBJ2-3; 8 nucleotides match TRBD2. This clonotype was obtained from a human patient who received a liver transplant. Among the T cells, some may be from the graft donor. This specimen consisted of CD4+ T cells from blood, obtained 12 months after liver transplant. As DNA, the CDR3 is TGTGCCAGCAGTTTATCCAGCGGGAGTGTAGATACGCAGTATTTT. Translation: CASSLSSGSVDTQYF.